The 8 T cell receptor beta chains reported below all come from one sample, sequenced in a study of shared T cell receptors in the human thymus. Assay: immunoSEQ multiplex PCR; the TCRdb copy retains only in-frame clones and omits some. Among about 660,000 clones, 80% to 90% were seen once, and the ten largest hold about 0.0094%. This sample was shared with a second study, whose subject was human thymus T cells.

Sequenced material: thymocytes. The source is a boy under two years old with a congenital heart defect.

The chain recombines TRBV4-1 with TRBJ2-1, with 10 bases matching TRBD2. Germline CDR1 is MGHRA and CDR2 is YSYEKL. The J segment lost 2 bases and the V segment lost 1 base, leaving 8 bases of the junction unmatched. CDR3 size: 18 residues. CDR3 in DNA: TGCGCCAGCAGCCAAGGGCCCTACCTAGCGGGAGCCTACAATGAGCAGTTCTTC. It translates to CASSQGPYLAGAYNEQFF.

The chain uses TRBV4-1 and TRBJ1-5, with 10 positions matching TRBD1. With 0 bases clipped from V and 2 bases from J, the junction kept 10 bases outside the gene matches. CDR1 is MGHRA and CDR2 is YSYEKL in the germline V gene. The CDR3 is made up of 19 amino acids. CDR3 nucleotide sequence: TGCGCCAGCAGCCAAGACTTAGCATCCGGGACAGGGGGCAATCAGCCCCAGCATTTT. It translates to CASSQDLASGTGGNQPQHF.

V gene TRBV15 combines with J gene TRBJ1-5; D is unclear. In germline, CDR1 is LNHNV, CDR2 YYDKDF (reference sequence). The CDR3 runs to 14 residues. Deletions cut 6 bases from V and 0 bases from J, with 9 bases between. This CDR3 reads CATSRGVSNQPQHF. CDR3 bases: TGTGCCACCAGTCGGGGAGTTAGCAATCAGCCCCAGCATTTT.

The chain combines TRBV19 with TRBJ2-2, with 7 positions matching TRBD2. CDR3 length: 17 residues. The V gene's germline CDR1 is LNHDA and CDR2 SQIVND (reference sequence). Trimming at V came to 3 bases and at J to 3 bases, leaving 10 bases not matched to a gene. The CDR3 here is CASSMESGGSYTGELFF. CDR3 bases: TGTGCCAGTAGTATGGAATCGGGAGGATCGTACACCGGGGAGCTGTTTTTT.

V and J are TRBV12-5 and TRBJ2-2, with TRBD2 as a possible D gene (6 bases). With 3 bases removed from V and 0 bases from J, the gap between germline ends came to 17 bases. CDR3 length: 18 residues. Germline CDR1 is LGHNT and CDR2 is FRNRAP. The CDR3 DNA reads TGTGCTAGTGGTTTTGTGGGGCCGGCTAGCGCGAACACCGGGGAGCTGTTTTTT. It translates to CASGFVGPASANTGELFF.

The chain combines TRBV19 with TRBJ2-5, with 14 bases that match TRBD2. Germline V gene data show CDR1 as LNHDA and CDR2 as SQIVND (reference sequence). The CDR3 is made up of 18 amino acids. With 5 bases clipped from V and 9 bases from J, the junction kept 17 bases outside the gene matches. This chain's CDR3 is CASSSTGTSGGCCQPQYF. The CDR3 DNA sequence: TGTGCCAGTAGTTCTACCGGGACTAGCGGGGGATGTTGTCAACCCCAGTACTTC.

The chain employs TRBV10-3 and TRBJ2-5; 12 nucleotides align to TRBD2. Germline CDR1 and CDR2: ENHRY and SYGVKD. The CDR3 is made up of 16 amino acids. Trimming cost V 2 bases and J 5 bases; bases outside gene matches: 6. The CDR3 protein is CAISEPSGGAEETQYF. CDR3 bases: TGTGCCATCAGTGAGCCTAGCGGGGGGGCGGAGGAGACCCAGTACTTC.

The chain employs TRBV28 and TRBJ2-7; D perhaps matches TRBD1 (5 bases). This CDR3 spans 15 amino acids. Germline CDR1 and CDR2: MDHEN and SYDVKM. The V end lost 6 bases, the J end lost 3 bases, and 18 bases lay between the germline ends. The CDR3 DNA reads TGTGCCAGCAGAGCACCAAGACAGAGCCTCTACGAGCAGTACTTC. Residues: CASRAPRQSLYEQYF.